These T cell receptor beta chains were read from a single sample in a study of blood T cell repertoires in COVID-19. Only in-frame clones appear in the TCRdb table, and some are missing; sequencing was by immunoSEQ multiplex PCR. The sample lists about 48,000 clones, approximately 86% seen once, with around 3.2% in the top ten. Sequenced: peripheral blood. These receptors came from a woman older than 75 with acute or convalescent COVID-19. Each CDR3 is given without its conserved first and last residue. Fields, in order: V gene, CDR3 length, CDR3 protein.

TRBV4-2 10 ASSQVGEGVY
TRBV7-9 12 ASSLTTPPYEQY
TRBV5-1 11 ASGSIPGAEAF
TRBV19 13 ASQNRGQGQSGYT
TRBV9 14 ASSEGLATNTGELF
TRBV28 13 ASRLTGHMNTEAF
TRBV3-1/TRBV3-2 11 ASSQADNSPLH
TRBV2 11 ASSPQVATEAF
TRBV7-3 12 ASSLRGTGNEQF
TRBV19 13 ASKTGGVGNQPQH
TRBV7-2 14 ASSLGAGGNNSPLH
TRBV5-1 10 ASSAENYGYT
TRBV4-2 15 ASSQEYARDSSYGYT
TRBV7-8 10 ASSISRKTQY
TRBV11-2 12 ASSWTGSNQPQH
TRBV6-5 13 ASSYSERLGTEAF
TRBV4-1 13 ASSQDDRGTYEQY
TRBV5-6 12 ASSTTVSTDTQY
TRBV29-1 9 SVTTDNEQF
TRBV30 10 AWSPSVDTQY
TRBV6-5 13 ASSTTGGETDTQY
TRBV6-5 13 ASSPSGGRGSPLH